The sequence of this TCR beta chain was determined in a study of blood T cell repertoires in COVID-19. Germline CDR1 and CDR2: SGHNT and YYREEE (reference sequence). V lost 4 bases, J lost 6 bases, and 16 bases stayed unmatched. The CDR3 is made up of 16 amino acids. The protocol was immunoSEQ multiplex PCR, while the TCRdb copy is restricted to in-frame clones and leaves out a portion. The table includes about 360,000 clones, around 87% detected once. This sequence originates from a man aged 25 to 40 who had recovered from COVID-19. The V gene is TRBV5-4, the J gene TRBJ2-7; 7 bases map to TRBD2. The sequenced sample was PBMCs or T cells enriched from blood (not recorded which). The CDR3 loop is CASSLTPAGTRSEQYF. CDR3 nucleotides: TGTGCCAGCAGCCTTACTCCAGCGGGGACGAGATCCGAGCAGTACTTC.